This T cell receptor (beta chain) was recovered during a study of early T cells in non-severe SARS-CoV-2 infection. Study information: Chains from this unsorted whole-blood bulk RNA could not be paired. Study conclusions and caveats: Sequences matched to VDJdb favored anti-spike CD8 responses, while private and CD4 specificities were missed.

TCRdb processed the 5' RACE reads anew with MiXCR; each CDR3 protein has one entry. The table lists tens of thousands of distinct CDR3 sequences, roughly 12% of them singletons, with around 2.9% in the top ten. This clonotype showed up many times. The antigen is unknown. Trimming shortened V by 2 bases and J by 0 bases, and 13 bases separated the two germline ends. The CDR3 loop spans 15 amino acids. The germline CDR1 and CDR2 sequences are SQVTM and ANQGSEA. The clonotype comes from an adult who was a healthcare worker with PCR-confirmed SARS-CoV-2 infection or an uninfected control (not recorded which). Sequenced here: whole blood, sampled at baseline. The rearrangement uses TRBV29-1 and TRBJ1-1; D may be TRBD1 (6 bases). The CDR3 region is CSVERGKGMNTEAFF. The CDR3 DNA is TGCAGCGTTGAAAGGGGGAAAGGAATGAACACTGAAGCTTTCTTT.